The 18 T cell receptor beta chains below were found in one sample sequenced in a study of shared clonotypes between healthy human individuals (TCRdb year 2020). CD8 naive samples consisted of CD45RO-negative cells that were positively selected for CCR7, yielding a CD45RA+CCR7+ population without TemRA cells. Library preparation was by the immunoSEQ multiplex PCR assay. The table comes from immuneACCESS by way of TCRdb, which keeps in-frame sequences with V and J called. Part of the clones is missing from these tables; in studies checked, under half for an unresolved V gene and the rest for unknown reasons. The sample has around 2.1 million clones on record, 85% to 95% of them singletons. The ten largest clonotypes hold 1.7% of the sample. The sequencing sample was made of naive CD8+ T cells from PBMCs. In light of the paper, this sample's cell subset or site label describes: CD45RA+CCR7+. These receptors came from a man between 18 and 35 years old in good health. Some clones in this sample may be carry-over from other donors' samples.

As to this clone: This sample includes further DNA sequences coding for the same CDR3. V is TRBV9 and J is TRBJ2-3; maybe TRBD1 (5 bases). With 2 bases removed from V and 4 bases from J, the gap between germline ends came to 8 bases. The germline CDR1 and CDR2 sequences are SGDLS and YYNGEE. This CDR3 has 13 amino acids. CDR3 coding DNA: TGTGCCAGCAGCGTTGGCAGGGCAGATACGCAGTATTTT. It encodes CASSVGRADTQYF.

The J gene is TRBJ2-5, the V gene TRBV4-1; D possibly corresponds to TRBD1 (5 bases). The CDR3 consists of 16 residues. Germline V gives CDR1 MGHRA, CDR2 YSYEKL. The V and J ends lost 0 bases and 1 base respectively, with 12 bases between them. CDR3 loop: CASSQEGEGIQETQYF. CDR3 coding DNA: TGCGCCAGCAGCCAAGAAGGGGAAGGGATCCAAGAGACCCAGTACTTC.

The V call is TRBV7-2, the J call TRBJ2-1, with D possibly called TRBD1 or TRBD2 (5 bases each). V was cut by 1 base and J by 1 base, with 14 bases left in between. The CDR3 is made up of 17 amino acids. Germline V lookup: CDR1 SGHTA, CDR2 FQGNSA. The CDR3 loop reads CASSLGRARGSYNEQFF. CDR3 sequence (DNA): TGTGCCAGCAGCTTAGGGAGAGCGAGGGGTTCCTACAATGAGCAGTTCTTC.

The CDR3 protein is CASSQVLAGEKNEQFF. CDR3 coding DNA: TGCGCCAGCAGCCAAGTTCTAGCGGGTGAAAAGAATGAGCAGTTCTTC. This chain joins TRBV4-3 and TRBJ2-1; 8 nucleotides match TRBD2. Germline V lookup: CDR1 LGHNA, CDR2 YSLEER. With V trimmed by 1 base and J by 7 bases, 9 bases remained unmatched. This CDR3 contains 16 residues.

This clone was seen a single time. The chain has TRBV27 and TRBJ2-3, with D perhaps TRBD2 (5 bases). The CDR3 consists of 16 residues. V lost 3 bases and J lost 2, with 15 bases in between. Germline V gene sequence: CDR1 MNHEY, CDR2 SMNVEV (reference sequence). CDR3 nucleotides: TGTGCCAGCAGTTTTGTCGCGCGGGCATACACAGATACGCAGTATTTT. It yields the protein CASSFVARAYTDTQYF.

CDR3 coding DNA: TGTGCCAGCAGTCCCTGGACTAGCGGGAGTTACAATGAGCAGTTCTTC. Translation gives CASSPWTSGSYNEQFF. The chain uses TRBV28 and TRBJ2-1; 13 positions agree with TRBD2. This CDR3 comprises 16 residues. CDR1 and CDR2 from the germline V gene are MDHEN and SYDVKM. Trimming took 5 bases from V and 4 from J; bases not matched to a gene: 5.

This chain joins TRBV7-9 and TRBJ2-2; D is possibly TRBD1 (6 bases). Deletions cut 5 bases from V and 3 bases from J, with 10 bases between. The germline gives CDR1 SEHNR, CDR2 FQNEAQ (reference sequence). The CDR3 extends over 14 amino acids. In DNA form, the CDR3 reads TGTGCCAGCAGCGTCTCAGGGGACACCGGGGAGCTGTTTTTT. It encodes CASSVSGDTGELFF.

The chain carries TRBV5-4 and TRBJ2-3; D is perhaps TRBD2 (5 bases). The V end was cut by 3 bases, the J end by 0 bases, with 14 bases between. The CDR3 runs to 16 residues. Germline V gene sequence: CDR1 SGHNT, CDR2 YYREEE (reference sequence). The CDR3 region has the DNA TGTGCCAGCAGCTCGCCCGCCGGCGGGAGCACAGATACGCAGTATTTT. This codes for CASSSPAGGSTDTQYF.

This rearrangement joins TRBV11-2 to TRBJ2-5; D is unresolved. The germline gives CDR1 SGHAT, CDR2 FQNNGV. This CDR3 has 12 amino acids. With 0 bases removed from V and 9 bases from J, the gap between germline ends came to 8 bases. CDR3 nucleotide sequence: TGTGCCAGCAGCTTAGATGGGTGGGCCCAGTACTTC. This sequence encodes CASSLDGWAQYF.

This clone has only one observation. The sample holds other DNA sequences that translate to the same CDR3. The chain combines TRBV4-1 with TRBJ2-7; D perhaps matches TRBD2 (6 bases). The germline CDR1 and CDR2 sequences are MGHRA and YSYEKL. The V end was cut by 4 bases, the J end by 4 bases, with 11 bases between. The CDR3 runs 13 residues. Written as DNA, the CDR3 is TGCGCCAGCAGCCCGGCTGGGGGGTACGAGCAGTACTTC. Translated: CASSPAGGYEQYF.

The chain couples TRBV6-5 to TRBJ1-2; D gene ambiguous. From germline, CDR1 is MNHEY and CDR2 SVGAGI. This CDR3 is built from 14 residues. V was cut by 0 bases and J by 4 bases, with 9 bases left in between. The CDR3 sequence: CASSYSGSSYGYTF. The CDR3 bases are TGTGCCAGCAGTTACTCGGGCAGTTCCTATGGCTACACCTTC.

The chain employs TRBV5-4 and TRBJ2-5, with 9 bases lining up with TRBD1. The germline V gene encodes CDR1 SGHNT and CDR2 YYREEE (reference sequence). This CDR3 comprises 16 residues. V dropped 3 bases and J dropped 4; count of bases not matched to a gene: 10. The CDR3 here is CASSSDRGEVLETQYF. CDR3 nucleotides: TGTGCCAGCAGCTCGGACAGGGGAGAAGTGTTAGAGACCCAGTACTTC.

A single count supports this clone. The CDR3 region is CASSPLTSGSVYEQYF. The CDR3, as DNA: TGCGCCAGCAGCCCTCTTACTAGCGGGAGTGTCTACGAGCAGTACTTC. This sequence joins TRBV4-3 and TRBJ2-7; 11 bases line up with TRBD2. Germline V gives CDR1 LGHNA, CDR2 YSLEER. V was clipped by 4 bases and J by 3 bases; unmatched bases: 8. The CDR3 loop spans 16 amino acids.

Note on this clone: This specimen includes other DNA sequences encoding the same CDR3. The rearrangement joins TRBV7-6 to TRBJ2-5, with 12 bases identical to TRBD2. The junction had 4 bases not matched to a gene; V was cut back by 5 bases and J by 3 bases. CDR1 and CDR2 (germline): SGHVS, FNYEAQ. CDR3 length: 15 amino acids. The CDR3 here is CASSPRTSGKETQYF. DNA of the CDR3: TGTGCCAGCAGCCCGCGGACTAGCGGGAAAGAGACCCAGTACTTC.

CDR3 in amino acids: CASSLDPGQGFFGYTF. DNA of the CDR3: TGTGCCAGCAGTTTGGACCCGGGACAGGGATTTTTCGGCTACACCTTC. The chain joins TRBV27 to TRBJ1-2, with 9 bases aligning to TRBD1. In germline, CDR1 is MNHEY, CDR2 SMNVEV (reference sequence). With V trimmed by 3 bases and J by 8 bases, 13 bases remained unmatched. The CDR3 loop spans 16 amino acids.

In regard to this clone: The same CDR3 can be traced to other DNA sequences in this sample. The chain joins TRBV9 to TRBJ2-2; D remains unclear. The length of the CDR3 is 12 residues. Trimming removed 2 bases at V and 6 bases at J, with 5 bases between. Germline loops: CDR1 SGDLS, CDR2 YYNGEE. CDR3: CASSVRAGELFF. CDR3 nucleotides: TGTGCCAGCAGCGTTAGGGCCGGGGAGCTGTTTTTT.

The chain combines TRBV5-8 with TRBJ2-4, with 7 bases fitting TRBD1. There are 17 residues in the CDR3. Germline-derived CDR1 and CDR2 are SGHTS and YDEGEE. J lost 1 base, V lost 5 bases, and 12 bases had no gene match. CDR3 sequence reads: CASSQSRQGYAKNIQYF. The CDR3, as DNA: TGTGCCAGCAGTCAAAGTCGACAGGGCTATGCCAAAAACATTCAGTACTTC.

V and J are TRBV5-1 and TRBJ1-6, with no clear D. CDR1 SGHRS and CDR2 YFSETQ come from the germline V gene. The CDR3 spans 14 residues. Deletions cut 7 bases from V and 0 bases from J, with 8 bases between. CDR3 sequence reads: CASGESSYNSPLHF. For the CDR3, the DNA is TGCGCCAGCGGGGAAAGCTCCTATAATTCACCCCTCCACTTT.